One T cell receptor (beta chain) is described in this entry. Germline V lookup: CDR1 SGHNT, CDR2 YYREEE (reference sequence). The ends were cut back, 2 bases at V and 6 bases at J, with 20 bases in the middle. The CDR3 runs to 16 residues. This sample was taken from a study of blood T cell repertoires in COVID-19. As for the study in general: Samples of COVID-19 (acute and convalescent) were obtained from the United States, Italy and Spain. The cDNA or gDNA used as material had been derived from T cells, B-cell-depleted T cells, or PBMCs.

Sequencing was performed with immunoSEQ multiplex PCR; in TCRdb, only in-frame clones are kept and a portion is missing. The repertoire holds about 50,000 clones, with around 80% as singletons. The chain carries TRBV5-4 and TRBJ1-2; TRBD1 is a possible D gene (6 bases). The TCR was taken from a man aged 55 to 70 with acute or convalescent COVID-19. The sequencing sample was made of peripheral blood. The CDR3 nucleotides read TGTGCCAGCAGCTTCCGATATTCACAGGGAAGGGATGGCTACACCTTC. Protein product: CASSFRYSQGRDGYTF.